This TCR beta chain comes out of a study of long-term antiretroviral therapy in people with HIV. Broader study findings: An increase in diversity followed ART, yet levels stayed below transplant donor controls.

The samples comprised roughly 0.9-10 million cryopreserved PBMC ahead of DNA extraction. Version v3.0 of the immunoSEQ assay was performed at survey level. Sequencing was performed with immunoSEQ multiplex PCR; in TCRdb, only in-frame clones are kept and a portion is missing. The sample lists about 23,000 clones; about 82% were seen once. The germline V gene encodes CDR1 MNHNS and CDR2 SASEGT. Trimming stripped 0 bases from V and 4 bases from J, with 12 bases between. This CDR3 spans 15 amino acids. As for this clone: Its antigen is not known.

The chain links TRBV6-1 to TRBJ1-1, with D perhaps TRBD1 (6 bases). This receptor was taken from a man aged 40-49 years with HIV. The sequencing here drew on unsorted PBMCs, taken 1.6 years after starting antiretroviral therapy. The CDR3 sequence: CASSEAEDSPTEAFF. DNA for the CDR3: TGTGCCAGCAGTGAAGCCGAGGACAGCCCCACTGAAGCTTTCTTT.